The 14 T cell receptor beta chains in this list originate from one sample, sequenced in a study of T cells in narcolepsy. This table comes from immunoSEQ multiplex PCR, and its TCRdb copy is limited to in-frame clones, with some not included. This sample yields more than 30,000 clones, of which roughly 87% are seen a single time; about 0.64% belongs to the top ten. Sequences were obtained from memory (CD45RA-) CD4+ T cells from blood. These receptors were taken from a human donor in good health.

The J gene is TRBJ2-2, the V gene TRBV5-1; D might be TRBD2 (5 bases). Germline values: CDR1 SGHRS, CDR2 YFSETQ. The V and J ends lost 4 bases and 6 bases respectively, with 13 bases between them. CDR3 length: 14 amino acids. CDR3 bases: TGCGCCAGCAGCCGAACTGACGGGGCCGGGGAGCTGTTTTTT. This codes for CASSRTDGAGELFF.

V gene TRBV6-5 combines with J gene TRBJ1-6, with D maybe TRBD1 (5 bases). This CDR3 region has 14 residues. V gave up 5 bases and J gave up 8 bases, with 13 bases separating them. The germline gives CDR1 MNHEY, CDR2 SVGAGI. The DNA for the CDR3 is TGTGCCAGCAGTATAGGGACGGTTTATTCACCCCTCCACTTT. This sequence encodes CASSIGTVYSPLHF.

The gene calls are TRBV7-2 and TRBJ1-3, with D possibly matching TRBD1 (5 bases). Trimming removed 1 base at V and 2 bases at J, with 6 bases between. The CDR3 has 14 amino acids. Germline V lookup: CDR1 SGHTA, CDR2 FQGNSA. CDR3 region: CASSLGGPGNTIYF. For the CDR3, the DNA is TGTGCCAGCAGCTTAGGGGGACCTGGAAACACCATATATTTT.

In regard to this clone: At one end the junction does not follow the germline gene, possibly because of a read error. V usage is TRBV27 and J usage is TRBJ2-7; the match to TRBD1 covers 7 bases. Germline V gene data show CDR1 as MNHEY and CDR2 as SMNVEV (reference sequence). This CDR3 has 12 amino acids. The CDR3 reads CASSSEGGEQHF. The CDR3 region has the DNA TGTGCCAGCAGTTCAGAAGGGGGCGAGCAGCACTTC.

The chain's CDR3 is CASSQKGSYNEQFF. The DNA of the CDR3 is TGTGCCAGCAGTCAAAAAGGCTCCTACAATGAGCAGTTCTTC. V is TRBV28 and J is TRBJ2-1; no definite D call. The V gene's germline CDR1 is MDHEN and CDR2 SYDVKM. The V end lost 5 bases, the J end lost 0 bases, and 8 bases lay between the germline ends. The CDR3 covers 14 residues. The variable domain in full, completed from reference TRBV28 and TRBJ2-1, reads DVKVTQSSRYLVKRTGEKVFLECVQDMDHENMFWYRQDPGLGLRLIYFSYDVKMKEKGDIPEGYSVSREKKERFSLILESASTNQTSMYLCASSQKGSYNEQFFGPGTRLTVL.

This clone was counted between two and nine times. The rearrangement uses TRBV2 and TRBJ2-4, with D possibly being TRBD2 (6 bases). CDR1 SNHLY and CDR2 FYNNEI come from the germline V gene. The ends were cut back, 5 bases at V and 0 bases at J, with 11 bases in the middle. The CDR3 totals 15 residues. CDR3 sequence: CASSPPGGAKNIQYF. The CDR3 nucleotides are TGTGCCAGCAGTCCCCCCGGGGGAGCCAAAAACATTCAGTACTTC.

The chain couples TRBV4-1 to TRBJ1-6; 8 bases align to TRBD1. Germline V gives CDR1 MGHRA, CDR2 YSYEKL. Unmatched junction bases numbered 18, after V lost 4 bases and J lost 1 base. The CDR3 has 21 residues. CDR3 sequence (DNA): TGCGCCAGCAGCCGCCAGATCCCGCTACAGGGGGGAAAGTCCTATAATTCACCCCTCCACTTT. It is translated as CASSRQIPLQGGKSYNSPLHF.

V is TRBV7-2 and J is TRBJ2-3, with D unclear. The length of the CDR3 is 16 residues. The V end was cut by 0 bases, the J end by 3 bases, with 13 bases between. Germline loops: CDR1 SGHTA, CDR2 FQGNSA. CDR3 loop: CASSLAPSSFTDTQYF. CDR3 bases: TGTGCCAGCAGCTTAGCCCCTTCTTCGTTTACAGATACGCAGTATTTT.

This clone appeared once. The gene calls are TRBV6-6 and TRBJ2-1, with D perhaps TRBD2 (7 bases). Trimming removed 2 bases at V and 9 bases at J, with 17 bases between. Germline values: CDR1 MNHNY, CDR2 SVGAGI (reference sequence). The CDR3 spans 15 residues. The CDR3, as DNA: TGTGCCAGCAGTTACGTCCTCCGAGGGGGGGGTGAGCAGTTCTTC. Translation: CASSYVLRGGGEQFF.

The CDR3, as DNA: TGTGCCAGCAGCTTAATGACGACACGGACGAATTCACCCCTCCACTTT. Its protein is CASSLMTTRTNSPLHF. This chain connects TRBV11-2 to TRBJ1-6; D is unresolved. Germline CDR1 reads SGHAT; CDR2 reads FQNNGV. The CDR3 spans 16 residues. V was pared by 2 bases and J by 7 bases, with 15 bases between.

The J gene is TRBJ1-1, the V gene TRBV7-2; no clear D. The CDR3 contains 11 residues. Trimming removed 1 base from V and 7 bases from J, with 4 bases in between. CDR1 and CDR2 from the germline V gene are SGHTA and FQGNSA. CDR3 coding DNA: TGTGCCAGCAGCTTAGAAGATGAAGCTTTCTTT. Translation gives CASSLEDEAFF.

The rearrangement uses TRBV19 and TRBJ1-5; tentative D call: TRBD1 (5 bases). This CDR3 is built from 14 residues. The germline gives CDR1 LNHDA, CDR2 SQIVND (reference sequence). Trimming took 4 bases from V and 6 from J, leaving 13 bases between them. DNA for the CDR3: TGTGCCAGTAGTAACCCCGGGGGTAGTCAGCCCCAGCATTTT. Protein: CASSNPGGSQPQHF.

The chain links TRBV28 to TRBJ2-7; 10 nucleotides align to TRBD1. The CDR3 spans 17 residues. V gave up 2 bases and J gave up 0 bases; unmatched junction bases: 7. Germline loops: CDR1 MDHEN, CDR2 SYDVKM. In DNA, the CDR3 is TGTGCCAGCAGTTTAGGCGACTGGACAGGGGGCTCCTACGAGCAGTACTTC. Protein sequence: CASSLGDWTGGSYEQYF.

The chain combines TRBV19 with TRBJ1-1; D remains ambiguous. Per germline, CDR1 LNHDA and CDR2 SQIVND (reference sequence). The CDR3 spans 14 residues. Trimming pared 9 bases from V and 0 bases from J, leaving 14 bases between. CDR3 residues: CASLSQWMNTEAFF. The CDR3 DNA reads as TGTGCCAGCCTCAGTCAGTGGATGAACACTGAAGCTTTCTTT.